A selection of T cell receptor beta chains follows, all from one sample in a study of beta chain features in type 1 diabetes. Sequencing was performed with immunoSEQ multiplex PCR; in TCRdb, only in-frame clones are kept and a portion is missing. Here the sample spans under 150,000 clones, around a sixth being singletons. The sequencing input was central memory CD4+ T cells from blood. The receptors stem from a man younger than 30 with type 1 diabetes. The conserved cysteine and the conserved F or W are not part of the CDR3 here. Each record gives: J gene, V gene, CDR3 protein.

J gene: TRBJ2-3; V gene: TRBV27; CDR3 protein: ASSLSNRGRNTQY
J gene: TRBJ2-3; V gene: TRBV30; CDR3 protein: AWSVDSLGTDTQY
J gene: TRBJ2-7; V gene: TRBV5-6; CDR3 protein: ASIFRPIWDEQY
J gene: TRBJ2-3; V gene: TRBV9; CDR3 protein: ASSPGLGTDTQY
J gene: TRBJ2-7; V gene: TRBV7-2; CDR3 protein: ASRFGTSGFYEQY
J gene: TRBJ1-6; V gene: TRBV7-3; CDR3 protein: ASSLGIRGSYNSPLH
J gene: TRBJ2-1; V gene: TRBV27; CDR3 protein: ASSSRFNNEQF
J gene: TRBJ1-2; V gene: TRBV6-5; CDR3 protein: ASRGQGPSIYGYT
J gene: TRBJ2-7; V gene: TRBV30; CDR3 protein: AWSVSGYEQY
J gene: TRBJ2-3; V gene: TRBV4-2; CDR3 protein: ASSQDGRGVADTQY
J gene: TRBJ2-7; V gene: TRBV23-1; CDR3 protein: ASRVTSYEQY
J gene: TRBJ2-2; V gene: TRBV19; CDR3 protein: ASMVSNTGELF
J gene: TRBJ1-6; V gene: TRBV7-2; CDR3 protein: ASSPMTGTNSPLH
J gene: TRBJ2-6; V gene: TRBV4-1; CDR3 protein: ASSQVADRDPYSGANVLT
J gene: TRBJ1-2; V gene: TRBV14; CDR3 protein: ASSPTRLNYGYT
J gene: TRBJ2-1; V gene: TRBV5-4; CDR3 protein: ASSPGGTGTNNEQF
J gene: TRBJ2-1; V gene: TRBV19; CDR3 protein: ASSEVGGYNEQF
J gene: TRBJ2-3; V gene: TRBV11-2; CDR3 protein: ASSLPDRGVDTQY
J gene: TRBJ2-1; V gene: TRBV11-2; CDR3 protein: ASSLFMDEQF
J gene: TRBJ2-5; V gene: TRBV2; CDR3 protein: ARRTSGEETQY
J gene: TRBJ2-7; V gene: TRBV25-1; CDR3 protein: ASRILGLSYEQY
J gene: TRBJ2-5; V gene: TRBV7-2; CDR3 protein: ASSVGQGEETQY
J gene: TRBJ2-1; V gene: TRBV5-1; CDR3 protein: ASSDQGSEQF
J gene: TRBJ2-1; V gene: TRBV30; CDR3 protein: AWTRTYNEQF
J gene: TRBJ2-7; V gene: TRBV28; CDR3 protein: ASGLASYEQY
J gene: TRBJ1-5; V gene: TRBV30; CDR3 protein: AWSRSRERGQPQH
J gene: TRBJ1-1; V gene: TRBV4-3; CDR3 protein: ASSQDRMEAF